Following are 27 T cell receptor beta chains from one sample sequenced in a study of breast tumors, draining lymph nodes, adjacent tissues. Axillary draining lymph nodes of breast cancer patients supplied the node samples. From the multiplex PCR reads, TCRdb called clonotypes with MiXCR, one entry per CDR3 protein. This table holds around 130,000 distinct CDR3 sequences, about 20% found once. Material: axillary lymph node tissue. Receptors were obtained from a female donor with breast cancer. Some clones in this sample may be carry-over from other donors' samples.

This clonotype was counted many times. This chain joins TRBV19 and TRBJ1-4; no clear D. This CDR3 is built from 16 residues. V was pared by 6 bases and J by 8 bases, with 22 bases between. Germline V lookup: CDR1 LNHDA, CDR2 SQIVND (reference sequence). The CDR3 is CASSRLRVSSEEKLFF. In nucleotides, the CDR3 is TGTGCCAGTAGCCGCCTTCGGGTTTCCTCAGAAGAAAAACTGTTTTTT.

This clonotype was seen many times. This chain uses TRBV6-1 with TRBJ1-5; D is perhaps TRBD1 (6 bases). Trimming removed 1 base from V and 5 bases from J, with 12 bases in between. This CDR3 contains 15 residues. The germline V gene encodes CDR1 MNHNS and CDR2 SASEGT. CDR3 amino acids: CASSEGLDRYQPQHF. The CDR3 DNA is TGTGCCAGCAGTGAAGGACTGGACAGATATCAGCCCCAGCATTTT.

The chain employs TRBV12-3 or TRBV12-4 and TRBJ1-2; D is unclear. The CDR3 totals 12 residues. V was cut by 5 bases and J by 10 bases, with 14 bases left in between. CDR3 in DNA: TGTGCCAGCAGTCCGGGCACGAGGGACTACACCTTC. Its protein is CASSPGTRDYTF.

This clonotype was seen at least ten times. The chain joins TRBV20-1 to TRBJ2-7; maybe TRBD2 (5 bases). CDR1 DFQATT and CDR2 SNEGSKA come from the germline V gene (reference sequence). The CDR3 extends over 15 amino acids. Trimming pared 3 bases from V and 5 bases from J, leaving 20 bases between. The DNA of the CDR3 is TGCAGTGCTAGGGTACCGACCGGGGTCGGGGACGAGCAGTACTTC. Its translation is CSARVPTGVGDEQYF.

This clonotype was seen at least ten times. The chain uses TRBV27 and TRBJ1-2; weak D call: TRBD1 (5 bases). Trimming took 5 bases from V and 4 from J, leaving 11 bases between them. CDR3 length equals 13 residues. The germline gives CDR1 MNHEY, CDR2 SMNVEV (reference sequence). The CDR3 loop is CASSPRGGYGYTF. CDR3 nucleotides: TGTGCCAGCAGTCCCCGGGGGGGCTATGGCTACACCTTC.

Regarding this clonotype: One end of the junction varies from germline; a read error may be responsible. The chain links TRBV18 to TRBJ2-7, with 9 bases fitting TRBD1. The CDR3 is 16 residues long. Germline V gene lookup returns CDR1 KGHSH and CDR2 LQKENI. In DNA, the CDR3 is TGTGCCGGCTCACCTCCGGGACAGGGAGCCCCCTACGAGCAGTACTTC. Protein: CAGSPPGQGAPYEQYF.

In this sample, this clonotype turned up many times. Written as DNA, the CDR3 is TGTGCCAGCTCACGAGGGCCCGGGGCCAACGTCCTGACTTTC. Protein product: CASSRGPGANVLTF. The chain links TRBV18 to TRBJ2-6; tentative D call: TRBD2 (5 bases). Germline CDR1 KGHSH, CDR2 LQKENI. Deletions cut 4 bases from V and 4 bases from J, with 8 bases between. CDR3 length: 14 amino acids.

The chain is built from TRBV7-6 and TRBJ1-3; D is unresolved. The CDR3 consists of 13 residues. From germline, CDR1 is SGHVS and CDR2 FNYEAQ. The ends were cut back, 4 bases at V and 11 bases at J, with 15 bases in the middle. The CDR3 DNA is TGTGCCAGCAGCTCAATAGAGGGTGGCGCCATATATTTT. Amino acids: CASSSIEGGAIYF.

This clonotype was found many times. The CDR3 loop reads CASSEHRGGQGGYGYTF. The CDR3 nucleotides read TGTGCCAGCAGTGAACACCGAGGCGGACAGGGGGGCTATGGCTACACCTTC. V usage is TRBV2 and J usage is TRBJ1-2, with TRBD1 matching over 10 bases. J lost 4 bases, V lost 2 bases, and 10 bases had no gene match. CDR1 and CDR2 from the germline V gene are SNHLY and FYNNEI. The CDR3 runs to 17 residues.

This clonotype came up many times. CDR3 protein: CASSLVGGIAVNEKLFF. DNA of the CDR3: TGCGCCAGCAGCTTGGTCGGGGGCATAGCAGTTAATGAAAAACTGTTTTTT. The chain joins TRBV5-1 to TRBJ1-4; the D gene is possibly TRBD1 (6 bases). Per the germline V gene, CDR1 is SGHRS and CDR2 is YFSETQ. The CDR3 totals 17 residues. V shed 0 bases and J shed 4 bases, with 16 bases lying between them.

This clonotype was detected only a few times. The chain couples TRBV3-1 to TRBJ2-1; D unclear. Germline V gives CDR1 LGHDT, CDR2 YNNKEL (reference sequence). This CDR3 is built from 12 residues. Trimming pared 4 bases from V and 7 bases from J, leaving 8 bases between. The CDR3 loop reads CASSRVENEQFF. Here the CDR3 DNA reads TGTGCCAGCAGCCGGGTGGAAAATGAGCAGTTCTTC.

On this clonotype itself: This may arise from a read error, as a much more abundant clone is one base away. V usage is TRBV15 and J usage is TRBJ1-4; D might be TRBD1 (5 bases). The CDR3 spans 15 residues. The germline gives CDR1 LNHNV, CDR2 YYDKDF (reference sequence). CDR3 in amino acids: CATSGGFATNERLFF. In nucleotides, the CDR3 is TGTGCCACCAGTGGGGGATTTGCAACTAATGAAAGACTGTTTTTT.

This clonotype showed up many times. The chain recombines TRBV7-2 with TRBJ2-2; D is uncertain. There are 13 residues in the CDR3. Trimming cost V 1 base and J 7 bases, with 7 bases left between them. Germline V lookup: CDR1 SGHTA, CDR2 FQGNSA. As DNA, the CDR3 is TGTGCCAGCAGCTTAGGACCTGGCGGGGAGCTGTTTTTT. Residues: CASSLGPGGELFF.

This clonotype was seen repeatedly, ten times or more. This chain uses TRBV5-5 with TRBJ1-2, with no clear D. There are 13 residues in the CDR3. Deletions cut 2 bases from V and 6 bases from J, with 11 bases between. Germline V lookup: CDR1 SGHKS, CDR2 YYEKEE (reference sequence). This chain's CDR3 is CASSFTAGDGYTF. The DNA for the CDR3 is TGTGCCAGCAGCTTCACTGCCGGGGATGGCTACACCTTC.

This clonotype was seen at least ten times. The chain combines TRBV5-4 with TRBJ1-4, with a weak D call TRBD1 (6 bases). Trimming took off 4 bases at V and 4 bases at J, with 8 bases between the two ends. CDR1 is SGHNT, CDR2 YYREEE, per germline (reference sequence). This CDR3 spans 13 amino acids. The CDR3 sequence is CASSKGGNEKLFF. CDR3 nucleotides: TGTGCCAGCAGCAAAGGGGGTAATGAAAAACTGTTTTTT.

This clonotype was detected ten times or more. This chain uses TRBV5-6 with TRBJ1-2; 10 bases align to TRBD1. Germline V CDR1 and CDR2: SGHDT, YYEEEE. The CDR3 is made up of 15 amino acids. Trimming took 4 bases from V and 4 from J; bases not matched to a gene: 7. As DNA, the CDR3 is TGTGCCAGCAGCCCTGACAGGGGGCCCTTCTATGGCTACACCTTC. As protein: CASSPDRGPFYGYTF.

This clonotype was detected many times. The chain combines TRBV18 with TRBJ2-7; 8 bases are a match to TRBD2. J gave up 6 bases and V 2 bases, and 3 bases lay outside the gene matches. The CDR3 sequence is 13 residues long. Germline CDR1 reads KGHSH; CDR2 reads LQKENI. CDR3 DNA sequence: TGTGCCAGCTCACCAGAGGCGGGGGGCGAGCAGTACTTC. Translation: CASSPEAGGEQYF.

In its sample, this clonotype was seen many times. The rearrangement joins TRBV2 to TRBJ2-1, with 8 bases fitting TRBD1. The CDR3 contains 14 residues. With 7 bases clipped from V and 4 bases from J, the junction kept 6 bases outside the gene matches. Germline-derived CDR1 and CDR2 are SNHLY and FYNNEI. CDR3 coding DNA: TGTGCCAGCACCCCGGGACAGGCTTACAATGAGCAGTTCTTC. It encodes CASTPGQAYNEQFF. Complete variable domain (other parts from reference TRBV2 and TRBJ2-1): EPEVTQTPSHQVTQMGQEVILRCVPISNHLYFYWYRQILGQKVEFLVSFYNNEISEKSEIFDDQFSVERPDGSNFTLKIRSTKLEDSAMYFCASTPGQAYNEQFFGPGTRLTVL.

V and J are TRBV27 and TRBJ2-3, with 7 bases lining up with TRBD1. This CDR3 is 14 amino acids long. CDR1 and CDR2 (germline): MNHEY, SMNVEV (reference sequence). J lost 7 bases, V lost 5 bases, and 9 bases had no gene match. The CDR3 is CASSPYRDSYTQYF. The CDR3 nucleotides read TGTGCCAGCAGTCCTTACCGGGACAGTTATACGCAGTATTTT.

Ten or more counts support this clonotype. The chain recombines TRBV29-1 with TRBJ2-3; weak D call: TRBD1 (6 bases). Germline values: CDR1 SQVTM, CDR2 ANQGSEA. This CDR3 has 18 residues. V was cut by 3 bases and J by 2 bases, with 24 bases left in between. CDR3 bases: TGCAGCGTTGAGCGGCGCGCCAGGGGAACATTTAACACAGATACGCAGTATTTT. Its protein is CSVERRARGTFNTDTQYF.

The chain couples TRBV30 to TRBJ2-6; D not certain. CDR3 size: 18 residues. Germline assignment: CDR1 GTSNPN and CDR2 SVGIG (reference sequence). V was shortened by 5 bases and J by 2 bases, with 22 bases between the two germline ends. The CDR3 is CAWRSSVGVYPGANVLTF. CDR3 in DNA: TGTGCCTGGCGGAGTTCGGTTGGCGTTTACCCTGGGGCCAACGTCCTGACTTTC.

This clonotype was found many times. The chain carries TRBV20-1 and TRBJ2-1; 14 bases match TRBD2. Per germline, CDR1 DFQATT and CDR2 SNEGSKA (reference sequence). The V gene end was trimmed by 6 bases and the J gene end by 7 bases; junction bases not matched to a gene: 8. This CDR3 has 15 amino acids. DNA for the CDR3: TGCAGTGCCTATCCGGGACTAGCGGGAGCTAATGAGCAGTTCTTC. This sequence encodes CSAYPGLAGANEQFF.

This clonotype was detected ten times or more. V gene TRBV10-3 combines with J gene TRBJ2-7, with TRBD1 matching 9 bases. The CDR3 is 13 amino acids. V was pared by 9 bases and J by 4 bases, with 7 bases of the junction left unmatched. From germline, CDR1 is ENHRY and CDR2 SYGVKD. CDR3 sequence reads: CAMRQGGDYEQYF. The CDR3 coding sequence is TGTGCCATGAGACAGGGGGGAGATTACGAGCAGTACTTC.

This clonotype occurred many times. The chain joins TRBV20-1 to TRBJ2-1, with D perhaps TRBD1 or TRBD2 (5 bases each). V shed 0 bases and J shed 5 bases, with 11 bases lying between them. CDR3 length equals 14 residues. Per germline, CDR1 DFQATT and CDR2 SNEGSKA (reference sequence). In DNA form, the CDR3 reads TGCAGTGCTAGAGATCGGGGCCTTAACAATGAGCAGTTCTTC. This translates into CSARDRGLNNEQFF.

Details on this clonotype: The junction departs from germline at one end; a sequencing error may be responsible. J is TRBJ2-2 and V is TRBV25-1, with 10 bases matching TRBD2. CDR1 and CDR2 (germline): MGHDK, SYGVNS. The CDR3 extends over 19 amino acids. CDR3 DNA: TGTGCCAGCAGTGAATATCGGATAGCGGGAGGCGCCAACACCGGGGAGCGGTTTTTT. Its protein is CASSEYRIAGGANTGERFF. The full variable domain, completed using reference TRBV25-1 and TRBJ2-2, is EADIYQTPRYLVIGTGKKITLECSQTMGHDKMYWYQQDPGMELHLIHYSYGVNSTEKGDLSSESTVSRIRTEHFPLTLESARPSHTSQYLCASSEYRIAGGANTGERFFGEGSRLTVL.

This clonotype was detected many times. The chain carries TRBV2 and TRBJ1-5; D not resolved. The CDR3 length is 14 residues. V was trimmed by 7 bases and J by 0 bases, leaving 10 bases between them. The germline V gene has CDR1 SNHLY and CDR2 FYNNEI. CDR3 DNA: TGTGCCAGCACAAGTATAAATAGCAATCAGCCCCAGCATTTT. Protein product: CASTSINSNQPQHF.

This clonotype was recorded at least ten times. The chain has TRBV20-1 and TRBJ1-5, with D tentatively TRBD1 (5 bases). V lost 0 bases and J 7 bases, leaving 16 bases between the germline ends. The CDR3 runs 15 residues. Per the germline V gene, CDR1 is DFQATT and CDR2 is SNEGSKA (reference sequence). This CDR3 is CSARETPGGEQPQHF. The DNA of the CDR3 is TGCAGTGCTAGAGAGACCCCGGGGGGGGAACAGCCCCAGCATTTT.